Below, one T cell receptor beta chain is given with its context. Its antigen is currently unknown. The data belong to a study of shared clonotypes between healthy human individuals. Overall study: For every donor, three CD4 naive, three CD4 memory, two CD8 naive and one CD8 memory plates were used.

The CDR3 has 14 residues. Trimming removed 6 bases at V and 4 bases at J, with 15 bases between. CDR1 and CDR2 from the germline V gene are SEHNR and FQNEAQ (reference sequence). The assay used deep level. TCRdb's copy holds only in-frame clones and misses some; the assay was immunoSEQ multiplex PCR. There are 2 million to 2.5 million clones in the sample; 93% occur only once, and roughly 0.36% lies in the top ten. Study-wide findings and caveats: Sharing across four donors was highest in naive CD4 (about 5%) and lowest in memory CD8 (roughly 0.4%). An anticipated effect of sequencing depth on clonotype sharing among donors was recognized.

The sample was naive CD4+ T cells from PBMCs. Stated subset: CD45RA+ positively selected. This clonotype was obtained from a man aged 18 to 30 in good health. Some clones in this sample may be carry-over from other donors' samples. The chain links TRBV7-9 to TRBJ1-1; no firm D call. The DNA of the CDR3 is TGTGCCAGCAGTTCGCAGGCCGGGGTCACTGAAGCTTTCTTT. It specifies CASSSQAGVTEAFF.